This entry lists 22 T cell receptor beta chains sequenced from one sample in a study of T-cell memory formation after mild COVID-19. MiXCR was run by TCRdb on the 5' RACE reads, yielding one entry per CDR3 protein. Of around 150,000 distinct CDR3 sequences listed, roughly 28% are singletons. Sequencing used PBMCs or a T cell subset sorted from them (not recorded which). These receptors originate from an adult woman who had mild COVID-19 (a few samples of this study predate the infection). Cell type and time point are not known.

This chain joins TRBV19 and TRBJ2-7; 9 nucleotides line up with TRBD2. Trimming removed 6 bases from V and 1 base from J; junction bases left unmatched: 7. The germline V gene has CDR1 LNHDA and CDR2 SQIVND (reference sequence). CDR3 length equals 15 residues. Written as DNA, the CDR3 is TGTGCCAGTAGGCGGGGGGGACACACGTCCTACGAGCAGTACTTC. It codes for CASRRGGHTSYEQYF.

CDR3 in DNA: TGTGCCAGCAAGTTCTCAGAGACCCAGTACTTC. It translates to CASKFSETQYF. This chain joins TRBV2 and TRBJ2-5; D gene uncertain. CDR1 and CDR2 from the germline V gene are SNHLY and FYNNEI. V was trimmed by 7 bases and J by 4 bases, leaving 7 bases between them. This CDR3 has 11 residues.

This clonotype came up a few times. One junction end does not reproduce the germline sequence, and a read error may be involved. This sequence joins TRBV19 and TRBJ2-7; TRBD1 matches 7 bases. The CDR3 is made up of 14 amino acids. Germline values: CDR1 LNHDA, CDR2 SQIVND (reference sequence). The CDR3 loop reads CASSLRQGSHEQYF. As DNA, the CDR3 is TGTGCCAGTTCCCTGCGACAGGGCTCCCACGAGCAGTACTTC. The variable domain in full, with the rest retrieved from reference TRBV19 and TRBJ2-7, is DGGITQSPKYLFRKEGQNVTLSCEQNLNHDAMYWYRQDPGQGLRLIYYSQIVNDFQKGDIAEGYSVSREKKESFPLTVTSAQKNPTAFYLCASSLRQGSHEQYFGPGTRLTVT.

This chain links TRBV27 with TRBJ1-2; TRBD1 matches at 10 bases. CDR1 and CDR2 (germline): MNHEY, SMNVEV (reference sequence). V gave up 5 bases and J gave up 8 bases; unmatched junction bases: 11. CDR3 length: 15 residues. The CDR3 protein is CASSPLDRGGRGYTF. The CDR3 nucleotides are TGTGCCAGCAGTCCCCTGGACAGGGGGGGAAGGGGCTACACCTTC.

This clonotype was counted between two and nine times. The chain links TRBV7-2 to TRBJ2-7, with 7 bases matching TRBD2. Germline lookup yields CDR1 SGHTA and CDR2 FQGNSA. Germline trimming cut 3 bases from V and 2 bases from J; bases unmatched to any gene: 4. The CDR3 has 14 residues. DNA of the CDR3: TGTGCCAGCAGCTTTAGCGGGTTCCCCTACGAGCAGTACTTC. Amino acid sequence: CASSFSGFPYEQYF.

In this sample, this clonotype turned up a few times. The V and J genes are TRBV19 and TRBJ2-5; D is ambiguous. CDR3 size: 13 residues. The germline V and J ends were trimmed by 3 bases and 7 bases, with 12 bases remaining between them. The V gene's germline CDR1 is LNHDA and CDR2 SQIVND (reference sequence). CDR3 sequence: CASSIATGRTQYF. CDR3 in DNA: TGTGCCAGTAGTATCGCCACCGGTAGGACCCAGTACTTC.

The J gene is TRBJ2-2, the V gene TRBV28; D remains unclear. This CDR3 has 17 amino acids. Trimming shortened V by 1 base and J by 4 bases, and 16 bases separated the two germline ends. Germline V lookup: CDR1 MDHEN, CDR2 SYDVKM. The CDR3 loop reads CASSLFGREGLTGELFF. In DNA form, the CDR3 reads TGTGCCAGCAGTTTATTCGGACGTGAAGGGCTCACCGGGGAGCTGTTTTTT.

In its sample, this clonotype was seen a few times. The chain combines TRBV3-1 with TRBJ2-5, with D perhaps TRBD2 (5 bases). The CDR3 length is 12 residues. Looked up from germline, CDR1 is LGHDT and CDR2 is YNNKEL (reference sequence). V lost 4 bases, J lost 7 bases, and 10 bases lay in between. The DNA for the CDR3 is TGTGCCAGCAGCCTACTAGACGGGACCCAGTACTTC. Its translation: CASSLLDGTQYF.

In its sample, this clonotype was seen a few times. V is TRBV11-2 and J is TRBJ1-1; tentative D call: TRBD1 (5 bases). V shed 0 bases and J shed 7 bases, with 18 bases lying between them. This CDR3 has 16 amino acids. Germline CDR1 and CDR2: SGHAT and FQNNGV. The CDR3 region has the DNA TGTGCCAGCAGCTTAGATGTTGTATATTGGGACTATGAAGCTTTCTTT. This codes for CASSLDVVYWDYEAFF.

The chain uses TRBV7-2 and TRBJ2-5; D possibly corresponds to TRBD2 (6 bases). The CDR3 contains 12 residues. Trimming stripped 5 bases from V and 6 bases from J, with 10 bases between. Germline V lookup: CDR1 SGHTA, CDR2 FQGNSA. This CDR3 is CASSHAGKTQYF. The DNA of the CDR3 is TGTGCCAGCAGCCATGCGGGGAAGACCCAGTACTTC.

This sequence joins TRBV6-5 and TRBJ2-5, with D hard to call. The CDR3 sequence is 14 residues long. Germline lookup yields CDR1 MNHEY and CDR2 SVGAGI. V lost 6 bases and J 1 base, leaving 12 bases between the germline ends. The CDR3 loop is CASRRLEVQETQYF. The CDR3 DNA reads TGTGCCAGCAGACGACTCGAGGTCCAAGAGACCCAGTACTTC.

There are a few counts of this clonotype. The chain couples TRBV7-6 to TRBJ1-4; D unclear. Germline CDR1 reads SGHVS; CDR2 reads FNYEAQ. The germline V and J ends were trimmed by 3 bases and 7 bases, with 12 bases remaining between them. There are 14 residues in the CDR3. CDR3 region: CASSFAGVSEKLFF. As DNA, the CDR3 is TGTGCCAGCAGCTTCGCCGGGGTATCTGAAAAACTGTTTTTT.

The CDR3 region is CSARGTSGDPLYEQYF. The CDR3 DNA reads TGCAGTGCTAGGGGGACTAGCGGGGATCCCCTCTACGAGCAGTACTTC. The chain joins TRBV20-1 to TRBJ2-7, with TRBD2 matching 13 bases. V lost 3 bases to trimming and J lost 3 bases; unmatched junction nucleotides: 8. CDR3 length: 16 amino acids. CDR1 DFQATT and CDR2 SNEGSKA come from the germline V gene (reference sequence).

CDR3: CASSQDRGRGGETQYF. The CDR3 nucleotides read TGCGCCAGCAGCCAAGATCGGGGGCGCGGCGGTGAGACCCAGTACTTC. The J gene is TRBJ2-5, the V gene TRBV4-1, with D possibly being TRBD1 or TRBD2 (6 bases each). Trimming cost V 0 bases and J 5 bases, with 16 bases left between them. The germline V gene encodes CDR1 MGHRA and CDR2 YSYEKL. The CDR3 runs to 16 residues.

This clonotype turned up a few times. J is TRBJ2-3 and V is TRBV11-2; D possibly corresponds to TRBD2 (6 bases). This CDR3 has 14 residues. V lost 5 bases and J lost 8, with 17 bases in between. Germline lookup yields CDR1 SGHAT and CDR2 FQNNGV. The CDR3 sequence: CASSRIQGLGTQYF. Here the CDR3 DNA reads TGTGCCAGCAGCCGTATCCAGGGACTTGGTACGCAGTATTTT.

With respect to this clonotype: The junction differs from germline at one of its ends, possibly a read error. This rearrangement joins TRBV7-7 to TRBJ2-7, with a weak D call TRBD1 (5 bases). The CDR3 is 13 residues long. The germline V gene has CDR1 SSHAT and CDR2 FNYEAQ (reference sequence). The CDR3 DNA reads TGTGCTAGCAGCGCAGGGAAATCGTACGAGCAGTACTTC. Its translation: CASSAGKSYEQYF. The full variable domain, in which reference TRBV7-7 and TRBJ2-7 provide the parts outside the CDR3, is GAGVSQSPRYKVTKRGQDVTLRCDPISSHATLYWYQQALGQGPEFLTYFNYEAQPDKSGLPSDRFSAERPEGSISTLTIQRTEQRDSAMYRCASSAGKSYEQYFGPGTRLTVT.

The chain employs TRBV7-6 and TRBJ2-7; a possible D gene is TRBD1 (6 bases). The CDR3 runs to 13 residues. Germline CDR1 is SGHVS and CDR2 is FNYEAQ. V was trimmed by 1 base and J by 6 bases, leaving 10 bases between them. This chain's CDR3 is CASSLGQALEQYF. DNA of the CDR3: TGTGCCAGCAGCTTAGGACAGGCCCTCGAGCAGTACTTC.

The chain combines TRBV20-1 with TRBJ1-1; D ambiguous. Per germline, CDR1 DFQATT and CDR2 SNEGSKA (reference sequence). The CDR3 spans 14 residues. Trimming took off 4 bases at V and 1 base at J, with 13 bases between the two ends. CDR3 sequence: CSANQRRRNTEAFF. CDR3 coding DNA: TGCAGTGCTAACCAAAGGCGACGGAACACTGAAGCTTTCTTT.

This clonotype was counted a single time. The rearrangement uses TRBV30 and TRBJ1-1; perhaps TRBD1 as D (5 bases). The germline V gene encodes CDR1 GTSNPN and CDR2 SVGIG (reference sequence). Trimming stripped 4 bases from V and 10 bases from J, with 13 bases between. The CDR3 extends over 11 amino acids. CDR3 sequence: CAWTPLGVAFF. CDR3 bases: TGTGCCTGGACCCCCTTGGGGGTAGCTTTCTTT.

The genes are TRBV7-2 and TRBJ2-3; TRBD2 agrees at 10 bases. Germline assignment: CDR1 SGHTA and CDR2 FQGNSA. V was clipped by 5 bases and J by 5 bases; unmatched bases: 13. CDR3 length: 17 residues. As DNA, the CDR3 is TGTGCCAGCAGCCTCACGGAGCTAGCGGGGGTGGGAGATACGCAGTATTTT. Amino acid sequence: CASSLTELAGVGDTQYF. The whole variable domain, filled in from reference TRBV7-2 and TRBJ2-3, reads GAGVSQSPSNKVTEKGKDVELRCDPISGHTALYWYRQSLGQGLEFLIYFQGNSAPDKSGLPSDRFSAERTGGSVSTLTIQRTQQEDSAVYLCASSLTELAGVGDTQYFGPGTRLTVL.

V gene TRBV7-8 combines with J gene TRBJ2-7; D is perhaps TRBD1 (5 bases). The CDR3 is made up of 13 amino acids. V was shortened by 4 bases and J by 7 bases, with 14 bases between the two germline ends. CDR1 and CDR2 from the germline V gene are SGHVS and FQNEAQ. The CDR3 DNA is TGTGCCAGCAGCTCCCGCCAAGGGGCAGAGCAGTACTTC. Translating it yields CASSSRQGAEQYF.

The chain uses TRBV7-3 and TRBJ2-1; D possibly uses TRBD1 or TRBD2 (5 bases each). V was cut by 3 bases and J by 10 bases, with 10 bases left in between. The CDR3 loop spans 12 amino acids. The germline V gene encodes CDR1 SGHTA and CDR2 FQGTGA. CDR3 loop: CASSFTGAEQFF. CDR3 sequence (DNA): TGTGCCAGCAGCTTCACCGGGGCGGAGCAGTTCTTC. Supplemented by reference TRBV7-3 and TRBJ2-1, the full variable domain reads GAGVSQTPSNKVTEKGKYVELRCDPISGHTALYWYRQSLGQGPEFLIYFQGTGAADDSGLPNDRFFAVRPEGSVSTLKIQRTERGDSAVYLCASSFTGAEQFFGPGTRLTVL.